This TCR beta chain was retrieved from a study of cytomegalovirus exposure and HLA in healthy donors. The PCR had 60 Vbeta and 13 Jbeta primers. The assay was immunoSEQ multiplex PCR, and TCRdb's table has in-frame clones only and misses some. The sample lists roughly 140,000 clones; more than 75% were seen once. Germline V lookup: CDR1 MGHRA, CDR2 YSYEKL. Trimming took 5 bases from V and 1 from J, leaving 14 bases between them. This CDR3 is built from 16 residues. The TCR was taken from a woman aged 40 to 50 in good health and CMV-seropositive. Sequencing was carried out using PBMCs. The V gene is TRBV4-1, the J gene TRBJ2-2, with D possibly matching TRBD2 (6 bases). The chain's CDR3 is CASSAKLALNTGELFF. CDR3 bases: TGCGCCAGCAGCGCGAAGCTAGCGCTGAACACCGGGGAGCTGTTTTTT.